This T cell receptor (beta chain) was sequenced for a study of vaccination and CD4 T cells after COVID-19. Study details: The authors gave control cultures a CEFX pool, an HIV-1 Nef pool, or no peptide.

Sequenced with the Oncomine TCR Beta short-read assay was DNA taken from cultured CD4+ T cells. TCRdb reprocessed the PCR reads with MiXCR, giving one entry per CDR3 protein. Found here are some 10,000 distinct CDR3 sequences, almost 65% of them singletons; the top ten hold about 37%. Germline V lookup: CDR1 LNHDA, CDR2 SQIVND (reference sequence). The CDR3 is 15 amino acids. V was pared by 4 bases and J by 4 bases, with 7 bases of the junction left unmatched. Treatment indicated: roughly 11-day PBMC culture with coronavirus spike peptide pools or control peptides (ViraFEST assay). On this clonotype itself: What it binds is not known.

Sequencing was performed on CD4+ T cells from blood, cultured in vitro. The chain couples TRBV19 to TRBJ1-1; TRBD1 matches 9 bases. The receptor's source is a human donor who had recovered from COVID-19. The CDR3 nucleotides read TGTGCCAGTAGTACGACGACAGGGGGTGGCACTGAAGCTTTCTTT. Its translation: CASSTTTGGGTEAFF.